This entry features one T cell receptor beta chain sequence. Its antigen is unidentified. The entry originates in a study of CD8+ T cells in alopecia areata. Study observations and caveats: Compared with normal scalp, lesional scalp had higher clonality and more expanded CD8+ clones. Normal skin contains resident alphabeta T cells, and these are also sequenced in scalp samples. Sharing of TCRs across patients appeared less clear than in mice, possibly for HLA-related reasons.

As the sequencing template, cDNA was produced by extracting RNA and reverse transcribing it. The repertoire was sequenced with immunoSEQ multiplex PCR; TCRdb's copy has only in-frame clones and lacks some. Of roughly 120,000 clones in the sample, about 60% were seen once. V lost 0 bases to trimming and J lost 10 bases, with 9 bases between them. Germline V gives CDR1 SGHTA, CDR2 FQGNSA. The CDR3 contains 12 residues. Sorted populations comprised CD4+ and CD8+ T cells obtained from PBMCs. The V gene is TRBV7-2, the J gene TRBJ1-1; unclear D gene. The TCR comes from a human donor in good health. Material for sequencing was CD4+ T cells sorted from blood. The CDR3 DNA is TGTGCCAGCAGCTTAGCTTACATGGTAGCTTTCTTT. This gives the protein CASSLAYMVAFF.